This T cell receptor beta chain came from a study of memory CD4+ T cells and cytomegalovirus serostatus. Overall study results and limits: Suggested: most of the CMV-linked TCR signature lies in CD4+ memory cells.

This CDR3 contains 14 residues. The germline CDR1 and CDR2 sequences are KGHSH and LQKENI. Notes on this clone: The antigen remains unidentified.

The sort gate was single viable CD3+CD4+CD8-CD45RO+ cells for memory CD4+ T cells. Total CD4+ T cells were enriched by CD4 positive selection. Per the authors' pipeline: After removing out-of-frame reads, 2,204,828 distinct TCRbeta sequences remained. Data came from immunoSEQ multiplex PCR; TCRdb stores just in-frame clones and leaves some out. The V and J calls and clone size come from that table; D and trimming were worked out from the DNA. The table shows about 58,000 clones, with 82% occurring only once. The sequence derives from an adult in good health and CMV-seronegative. Some clones in this sample may be carry-over from other donors' samples. The source material was memory CD4+ T cells from blood. This chain joins TRBV18 and TRBJ2-5; D is perhaps TRBD2 (6 bases). Judging by the DNA end, TRBJ2-7 fits better; the J call may be wrong. CDR3 in amino acids: CASSDLGGRNEQYF. The CDR3 DNA reads TGTGCCAGCTCAGACCTCGGGGGTCGGAACGAGCAGTACTTC.